Listed here are 14 T cell receptor beta chains from one sample, sequenced in a study of blood T cell repertoires in COVID-19. TCRdb keeps only in-frame clones here, not all; method: immunoSEQ multiplex PCR. This sample carries tens of thousands of clones, roughly 79% of them seen once, and the ten largest clones take 25% to 30%. The sequenced sample was peripheral blood. The origin of the receptors is a woman aged 80 or over with active or convalescent COVID-19.

The count of this clone is one. The chain recombines TRBV6-4 with TRBJ2-1, with D possibly being TRBD2 (7 bases). Trimming took 0 bases from V and 1 from J, leaving 10 bases between them. The CDR3 spans 16 residues. Germline-derived CDR1 and CDR2 are MRHNA and SNTAGT. CDR3 sequence: CASSDSGGRSYNEQFF. The CDR3 region has the DNA TGTGCCAGCAGTGACTCGGGGGGGCGGTCCTACAATGAGCAGTTCTTC.

V is TRBV4-3 and J is TRBJ2-1; 9 nucleotides line up with TRBD1. The CDR3 has 16 residues. V gave up 0 bases and J gave up 4 bases; unmatched junction bases: 4. Germline CDR1 reads LGHNA; CDR2 reads YSLEER. CDR3: CASSQEPGQGYNEQFF. The CDR3 DNA follows: TGCGCCAGCAGCCAAGAACCGGGACAGGGTTACAATGAGCAGTTCTTC.

The rearrangement links TRBV6-6 to TRBJ1-5; no clear D. CDR3 length equals 17 residues. Germline V gene lookup returns CDR1 MNHNY and CDR2 SVGAGI (reference sequence). Trimming shortened V by 5 bases and J by 1 base, and 18 bases separated the two germline ends. CDR3 in amino acids: CASSPNVGVASNQPQHF. The CDR3 coding sequence is TGTGCCAGCAGTCCGAACGTCGGGGTAGCGAGCAATCAGCCCCAGCATTTT.

The CDR3 reads CASARTLSSYNSPLHF. The CDR3 DNA reads TGTGCCAGCGCCCGTACTTTGAGCTCCTATAATTCACCCCTCCACTTT. V and J are TRBV27 and TRBJ1-6, with D unclear. V lost 8 bases to trimming and J lost 0 bases, with 14 bases between them. The CDR3 runs 16 residues. Germline V gene sequence: CDR1 MNHEY, CDR2 SMNVEV (reference sequence).

The chain employs TRBV19 and TRBJ2-5; 7 bases are a match to TRBD2. The CDR3 runs 16 residues. V shed 6 bases, J shed 2 bases, and the junction held 12 bases outside the gene matches. From germline, CDR1 is LNHDA and CDR2 SQIVND (reference sequence). CDR3 sequence: CASSTSLGGEQETQYF. The DNA of the CDR3 is TGTGCCAGTAGCACCAGCTTGGGAGGGGAGCAAGAGACCCAGTACTTC.

The chain combines TRBV11-1 with TRBJ1-2; D unresolved. Germline V gene data show CDR1 as SGHAT and CDR2 as FQDESV (reference sequence). This CDR3 region has 14 residues. V dropped 5 bases and J dropped 1 base, with 11 bases sitting between them. CDR3 sequence reads: CASSESRDNYGYTF. In DNA form, the CDR3 reads TGTGCCAGCAGCGAATCACGGGATAACTATGGCTACACCTTC.

This clone was found a few times. The gene calls are TRBV18 and TRBJ1-4; D remains ambiguous. Trimming shortened V by 2 bases and J by 7 bases, and 5 bases separated the two germline ends. The CDR3 spans 12 residues. CDR1 is KGHSH, CDR2 LQKENI, per germline. This CDR3 reads CASSPTVEKLFF. CDR3 sequence (DNA): TGTGCCAGCTCACCAACAGTTGAAAAACTGTTTTTT.

This chain links TRBV10-3 with TRBJ2-2; TRBD1 aligns across 9 bases. The V gene end was trimmed by 5 bases and the J gene end by 4 bases; junction bases not matched to a gene: 8. The length of the CDR3 is 16 residues. The germline gives CDR1 ENHRY, CDR2 SYGVKD. CDR3: CAISPTDRGGTGELFF. The CDR3 nucleotides are TGTGCCATCAGTCCTACGGACAGGGGCGGCACCGGGGAGCTGTTTTTT.

In DNA form, the CDR3 reads TGTGCCAGCAGGGAGGCGGGGGGAGACTATGGCTACACCTTC. Translated: CASREAGGDYGYTF. V usage is TRBV5-6 and J usage is TRBJ1-2, with D maybe TRBD1 (5 bases). Looked up from germline, CDR1 is SGHDT and CDR2 is YYEEEE. Trimming pared 5 bases from V and 3 bases from J, leaving 14 bases between. The CDR3 covers 14 residues.

CDR3 region: CASSVWDSSGNTIYF. For the CDR3, the DNA is TGTGCCAGCAGCGTGTGGGACAGCTCTGGAAACACCATATATTTT. The genes are TRBV9 and TRBJ1-3; 7 bases are shared with TRBD1. The germline CDR1 and CDR2 sequences are SGDLS and YYNGEE. This CDR3 has 15 residues. V shed 2 bases, J shed 0 bases, and the junction held 2 bases outside the gene matches. Together with reference TRBV9 and TRBJ1-3, the CDR3 gives the full variable domain: DSGVTQTPKHLITATGQRVTLRCSPRSGDLSVYWYQQSLDQGLQFLIQYYNGEERAKGNILERFSAQQFPDLHSELNLSSLELGDSALYFCASSVWDSSGNTIYFGEGSWLTVV.

This chain uses TRBV4-1 with TRBJ2-7; the match to TRBD2 covers 15 bases. CDR1 and CDR2 from the germline V gene are MGHRA and YSYEKL. V was pared by 3 bases and J by 6 bases, with 6 bases of the junction left unmatched. The CDR3 length is 16 residues. CDR3 DNA: TGCGCCAGCAGCCATGAGGGACTAGCGGGGGGTGCCGAGCAGTACTTC. Translating it yields CASSHEGLAGGAEQYF.

Only one count was recorded for this clone. The chain links TRBV20-1 to TRBJ2-7; D uncertain. Trimming removed 0 bases from V and 6 bases from J, with 6 bases in between. Germline loops: CDR1 DFQATT, CDR2 SNEGSKA (reference sequence). This CDR3 is built from 11 residues. Here the CDR3 DNA reads TGCAGTGCTAGAGAGGGCCGCGAGCAGTACTTC. Translation: CSAREGREQYF.

The V gene is TRBV7-2, the J gene TRBJ1-3; no firm D call. Germline CDR1 and CDR2: SGHTA and FQGNSA. CDR3 length: 16 residues. Trimming left V 5 bases short and J 4 bases short, with 18 bases between. CDR3 in DNA: TGTGCCAGCAGCCGCTCACCGGGGAGAGGAGGAAACACCATATATTTT. Its translation is CASSRSPGRGGNTIYF. The complete variable domain, with remaining parts taken from reference TRBV7-2 and TRBJ1-3, reads GAGVSQSPSNKVTEKGKDVELRCDPISGHTALYWYRQSLGQGLEFLIYFQGNSAPDKSGLPSDRFSAERTGGSVSTLTIQRTQQEDSAVYLCASSRSPGRGGNTIYFGEGSWLTVV.

V gene TRBV7-2 combines with J gene TRBJ2-7; possibly TRBD1 for D (5 bases). Deletions cut 5 bases from V and 7 bases from J, with 15 bases between. The germline V gene encodes CDR1 SGHTA and CDR2 FQGNSA. The CDR3 is 13 residues long. The DNA for the CDR3 is TGTGCCAGCAGCGAACAGGCCCTGGGGGAGCAGTACTTC. Translating gives CASSEQALGEQYF. Together with reference TRBV7-2 and TRBJ2-7, the CDR3 gives the full variable domain: GAGVSQSPSNKVTEKGKDVELRCDPISGHTALYWYRQSLGQGLEFLIYFQGNSAPDKSGLPSDRFSAERTGGSVSTLTIQRTQQEDSAVYLCASSEQALGEQYFGPGTRLTVT.